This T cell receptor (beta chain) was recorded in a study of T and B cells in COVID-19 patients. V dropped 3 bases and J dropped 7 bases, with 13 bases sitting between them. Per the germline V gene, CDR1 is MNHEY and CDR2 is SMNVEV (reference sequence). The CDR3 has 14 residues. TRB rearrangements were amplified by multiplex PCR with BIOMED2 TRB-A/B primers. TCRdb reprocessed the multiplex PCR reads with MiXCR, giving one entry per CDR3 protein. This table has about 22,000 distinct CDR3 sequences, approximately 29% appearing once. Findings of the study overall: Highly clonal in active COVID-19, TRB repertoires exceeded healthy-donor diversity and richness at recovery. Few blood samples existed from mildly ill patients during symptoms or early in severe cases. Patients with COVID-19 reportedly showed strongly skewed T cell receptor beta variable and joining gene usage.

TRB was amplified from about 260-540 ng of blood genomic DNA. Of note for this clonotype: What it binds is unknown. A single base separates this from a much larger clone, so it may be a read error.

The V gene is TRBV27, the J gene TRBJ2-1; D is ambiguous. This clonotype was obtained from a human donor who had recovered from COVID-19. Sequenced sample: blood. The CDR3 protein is CASSLVYLRNEQFF. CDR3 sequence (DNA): TGTGCCAGCAGTTTGGTCTACCTTCGGAATGAGCAGTTCTTC.